The subject of this entry is one TCR beta chain. What it binds is unknown. Data came from immunoSEQ multiplex PCR; TCRdb stores just in-frame clones and leaves some out. This table holds roughly 320,000 clones, around 86% found once. The ends were cut back, 4 bases at V and 8 bases at J, with 11 bases in the middle. The germline V gene has CDR1 MNHEY and CDR2 SVGAGI. The CDR3 is 12 amino acids. The sample belongs to a study of shared clonotypes between healthy human individuals. Study conclusions and caveats: Naive subsets usually exceeded memory subsets in estimated richness.

This sequence joins TRBV6-5 and TRBJ1-1; no clear D gene. Sequencing input: memory CD8+ T cells sorted from blood. Subset: CD45RO+ cells pooled with CCR7-negative TemRA cells. This receptor was taken from a man aged 18 to 29 in good health. CDR3 in amino acids: CASSWEGEEAFF. CDR3 DNA sequence: TGTGCCAGCAGTTGGGAGGGTGAGGAAGCTTTCTTT.